The clone carrying this TCR beta chain was counted ten times or more. Multiplex touch-down PCR with TRB-A/B primers amplified rearranged V-D-J TRB sequences. TCRdb called the multiplex PCR reads again in MiXCR, with one record for every CDR3 protein. The sample consists of around 13,000 distinct CDR3 sequences, around a quarter of them appearing once. The data were obtained in a study of T cell repertoires in aging, cancer and after chemotherapy. Study-level information: Pre- and post-chemotherapy samples were paired from chronic lymphocytic leukemia patients treated with fludarabine- or bendamustine-based regimens.

The V end was cut by 2 bases, the J end by 3 bases, with 10 bases between. Germline CDR1 MNHNS, CDR2 SASEGT. The CDR3 has 14 residues. The template was genomic DNA from peripheral blood, not RNA. This TCR came from a human donor with a blood cancer. The chain joins TRBV6-1 to TRBJ1-1, with no clear D. The sample was blood. CDR3 sequence reads: CASSERGPDTEAFF. CDR3 DNA: TGTGCCAGCAGTGAACGTGGCCCAGACACTGAAGCTTTCTTT.